These T cell receptor beta chains were read from a single sample in a study of identical twins. TCRdb fed the 5' RACE reads into MiXCR, producing one record per CDR3 protein. The data contain a few hundred thousand distinct CDR3 sequences, over 8.5% of them singletons. A further study also used this sample, focusing on yellow fever vaccine responses in identical twins.

Sequenced material: PBMCs. The receptors were gathered from a woman aged 18-29 years in good health. Each CDR3 is given with its conserved first and last residue. The D gene is left open where the match is weak. Some rows have no size entry. The others give once, few or many, or a class for an expanded clone.

>many|TRBV5-1|-|TRBJ2-7
TGCGCCAGCAGCGACGGCTCCTACGAGCAGTACTTC
CASSDGSYEQYF
>-|TRBV20-1|TRBD2|TRBJ2-7
TGCAGTGCAGCCACCGGGACTAGCGGGCGGGTTCGGGTAACCTACGAGCAGTACTTC
CSAATGTSGRVRVTYEQYF
>few|TRBV28|-|TRBJ2-7
TGTGCCAGCATTGAAACGGGAGCCTACGAGCAGTACTTC
CASIETGAYEQYF
>many|TRBV20-1|-|TRBJ2-2
TGCAGTGCTAGAGATCGCAGGGGAAACACCGGGGAGCTGTTTTTT
CSARDRRGNTGELFF
>many|TRBV11-2|TRBD2|TRBJ2-5
TGTGCCAGCAGGTTGAGGGAGGGTGAGACCCAGTACTTC
CASRLREGETQYF
>few|TRBV12-3/TRBV12-4|-|TRBJ1-5
TGTGCCAGCAGGGAGACAGGAGCGGGCGGTAGCCAGCCCCAGCATTTT
CASRETGAGGSQPQHF
>few|TRBV3-1|-|TRBJ2-7
TGTGCCAGCAGCCAAGAAGGGGGAGGAACGACCTACGAGCAGTACTTC
CASSQEGGGTTYEQYF
>-|TRBV20-1|-|TRBJ2-7
TGCAGTGCTAGAGTAGTTGCGAGACTAGGTTACTACGAGCAGTACTTC
CSARVVARLGYYEQYF
>few|TRBV29-1|-|TRBJ2-7
TGCAGCGTTGGACGGGGCTCCTACGAGCAGTACTTC
CSVGRGSYEQYF
>-|TRBV3-1|-|TRBJ2-7
TGTGCCAGCAGCCAAGATTGGTACGAGCAGTACTTC
CASSQDWYEQYF
>many|TRBV9|TRBD2|TRBJ2-7
TGTGCCAGCAGCGCCGGGACTAGCGGGGGACGGGAGCAGTACTTC
CASSAGTSGGREQYF
>-|TRBV5-5|TRBD2|TRBJ2-1
TGTGCCAGCAGCGCACCCCTTGGCGGGGGACTCCTCAATGAGCAGTTCTTC
CASSAPLGGGLLNEQFF
>many|TRBV5-1|-|TRBJ1-1
TGCGCCAGCAGCCCCAGGGTTAACACTGAAGCTTTCTTT
CASSPRVNTEAFF
>-|TRBV2|TRBD2|TRBJ2-5
TGTGCCAGCAGTGAAGGCGCTAGCGGGACGGAGACCCAGTACTTC
CASSEGASGTETQYF
>few|TRBV7-6|-|TRBJ2-3
TGTGCCAGCAGCTCCCATGATACGCAGTATTTT
CASSSHDTQYF
>many|TRBV10-3|-|TRBJ2-1
TGTGCCATCAGTGAGCAGGGGCGGACAGACCGAGGGCTCTTC
CAISEQGRTDRGLF
>few|TRBV28|TRBD2|TRBJ2-7
TGTGCCAGCAGTCCCCCCGGGACTAGCGCCCACGAGCAGTACTTC
CASSPPGTSAHEQYF
>-|TRBV7-3|-|TRBJ1-6
TGTGCCAGCAGCTTAAGACAAGGGGGTAATTCACCCCTCCACTTT
CASSLRQGGNSPLHF
>many|TRBV28|TRBD2|TRBJ2-4
TGTGCCAGCATCCACGGGGGGGCCAAAAACATTCAGTACTTC
CASIHGGAKNIQYF
>few|TRBV15|-|TRBJ1-1
TGTGCCACCAGCAGACAGTTGAACACTGAAGCTTTCTTT
CATSRQLNTEAFF
>few|TRBV6-1|-|TRBJ1-1
TGTGCCAGCAGTGCGTATGGAGCTGAAGCTTTCTTT
CASSAYGAEAFF
>many|TRBV6-5|-|TRBJ2-3
TGTGCCAGCAGTTACGACGTAGGGGATACGCAGTATTTT
CASSYDVGDTQYF